This TCR beta chain was sequenced for a study of HIV-infected children after antiretroviral therapy interruption (dated by TCRdb to about 2019). A note on the overall study: The study included eight children, four on planned treatment interruption and four on continuous treatment, and all eight had a CD4+ count above 500 and a viral load below 50 copies/ml. A median age of approximately 9.1 years was recorded in the interruption group, and a median age of 8 years was recorded in the continuous treatment group. Exposure to EBV and CMV had been recorded for most participating children. Samples from the interruption arm were taken at week 0, at week 12, at the end of interruption (week 24 or 48), and about 3 years after the study ended. In the continuous-treatment arm, samples from corresponding weeks 0, 48 and 150 were analyzed. Alongside thymic output measurements, TCR repertoires of children on planned treatment interruption were compared with TCR repertoires of children on continuous antiretroviral treatment. Findings and caveats that apply to the study as a whole: The small number of patients is a limitation of the study, so the data should be interpreted with caution. In naive CD4+ repertoires of PTI patients, reduced CDR3 sharing between time points was observed after interruption began, whereas many sequences were found to be shared between end of interruption and 3 years later. An increase in shared-triplet CDR3 clusters after interruption was observed in three patients; however, the overall increase was not significant unless one outlier patient was excluded.

Within its sample, this clonotype is medium-sized (0.01 to 0.1%). There is no known antigen for this receptor. It has no much larger one-base neighbor in the sample; base qualities were not kept. In light of the paper, this sample's treatment or condition label describes: PENTA 11 planned treatment interruption arm or continuous ART arm. Participants were children from the United Kingdom aged 2 to 15 years who had received at least three-drug ART for at least 24 weeks. Cryopreserved PBMCs containing at least 5 million viable cells were needed, and a few candidate patients were excluded because their viable PBMC yield was low. Memory CD8+ CD45RO+ CD45RA- T cells were FACS-sorted from thawed PBMCs on a FACSAria III cell sorter. After sorting, the cells were fixed and RNA was extracted first with the RNeasy FFPE kit and then with the RNeasy Micro kit. Library prep was done by 3' RACE. TCR libraries were constructed from RNA with a 3' RACE protocol that used unique molecular identifiers to correct for PCR amplification bias. Amplicon libraries were pooled in groups of up to roughly 12 and sequenced on an Illumina MiSeq using v2 2x250 paired-end chemistry. For the original study's pipeline: Reads were processed with Decombinator for assignment of V and J genes and CDR3, and barcode-based correction of errors and PCR bias was applied. Before the Gini coefficient was calculated with the R ineq package, repertoires were subsampled to the same depth. GLIPH, Hamming distance and a shared triplet metric were used to assess CDR3 similarity. TCRdb applied fastp at Q25 and MiXCR to the public reads, then kept only in-frame beta chains. Each entry merges the rows of one CDR3 protein and shows their most common DNA and genes. The V and J calls here are based on TCRdb, not the publication. This sample has nearly 15,000 distinct CDR3 sequences in its table, and about 3.4% of those were observed once. The ten biggest clones cover 30% to 40% of the sample.

The TCR was taken from a pool of human donors with HIV. The sample in question was CD45RO+ CD8+ T cells from PBMCs, pooled from several time points, obtained from a donor given antiretroviral therapy, either interrupted or continuous. Reading the label with the study, this specimen's cell subset or site is: memory CD8+ CD45RO+ CD45RA- T cells.

In nucleotides, the sequence is TGCAGTGCTAGAGATTTGGGGGCGGGAGGGCCCCCCTACGAGCAGTACTTC. It translates to CSARDLGAGGPPYEQYF. This receptor chain uses TRBV20-1 and TRBJ2-7; 9 central nucleotides agree with TRBD2. CDR1 and CDR2, looked up from the germline V gene (reference sequence), are DFQATT and SNEGSKA. Trimming accounts for 0 bases at V and 2 bases at J, while the number of junction bases matched to no gene is 11. Inclusive of the bounding cysteine and phenylalanine, the CDR3 is 17 residues long. Only the CDR3 region is kept as DNA, spanning 51 bases read in frame from base 1.